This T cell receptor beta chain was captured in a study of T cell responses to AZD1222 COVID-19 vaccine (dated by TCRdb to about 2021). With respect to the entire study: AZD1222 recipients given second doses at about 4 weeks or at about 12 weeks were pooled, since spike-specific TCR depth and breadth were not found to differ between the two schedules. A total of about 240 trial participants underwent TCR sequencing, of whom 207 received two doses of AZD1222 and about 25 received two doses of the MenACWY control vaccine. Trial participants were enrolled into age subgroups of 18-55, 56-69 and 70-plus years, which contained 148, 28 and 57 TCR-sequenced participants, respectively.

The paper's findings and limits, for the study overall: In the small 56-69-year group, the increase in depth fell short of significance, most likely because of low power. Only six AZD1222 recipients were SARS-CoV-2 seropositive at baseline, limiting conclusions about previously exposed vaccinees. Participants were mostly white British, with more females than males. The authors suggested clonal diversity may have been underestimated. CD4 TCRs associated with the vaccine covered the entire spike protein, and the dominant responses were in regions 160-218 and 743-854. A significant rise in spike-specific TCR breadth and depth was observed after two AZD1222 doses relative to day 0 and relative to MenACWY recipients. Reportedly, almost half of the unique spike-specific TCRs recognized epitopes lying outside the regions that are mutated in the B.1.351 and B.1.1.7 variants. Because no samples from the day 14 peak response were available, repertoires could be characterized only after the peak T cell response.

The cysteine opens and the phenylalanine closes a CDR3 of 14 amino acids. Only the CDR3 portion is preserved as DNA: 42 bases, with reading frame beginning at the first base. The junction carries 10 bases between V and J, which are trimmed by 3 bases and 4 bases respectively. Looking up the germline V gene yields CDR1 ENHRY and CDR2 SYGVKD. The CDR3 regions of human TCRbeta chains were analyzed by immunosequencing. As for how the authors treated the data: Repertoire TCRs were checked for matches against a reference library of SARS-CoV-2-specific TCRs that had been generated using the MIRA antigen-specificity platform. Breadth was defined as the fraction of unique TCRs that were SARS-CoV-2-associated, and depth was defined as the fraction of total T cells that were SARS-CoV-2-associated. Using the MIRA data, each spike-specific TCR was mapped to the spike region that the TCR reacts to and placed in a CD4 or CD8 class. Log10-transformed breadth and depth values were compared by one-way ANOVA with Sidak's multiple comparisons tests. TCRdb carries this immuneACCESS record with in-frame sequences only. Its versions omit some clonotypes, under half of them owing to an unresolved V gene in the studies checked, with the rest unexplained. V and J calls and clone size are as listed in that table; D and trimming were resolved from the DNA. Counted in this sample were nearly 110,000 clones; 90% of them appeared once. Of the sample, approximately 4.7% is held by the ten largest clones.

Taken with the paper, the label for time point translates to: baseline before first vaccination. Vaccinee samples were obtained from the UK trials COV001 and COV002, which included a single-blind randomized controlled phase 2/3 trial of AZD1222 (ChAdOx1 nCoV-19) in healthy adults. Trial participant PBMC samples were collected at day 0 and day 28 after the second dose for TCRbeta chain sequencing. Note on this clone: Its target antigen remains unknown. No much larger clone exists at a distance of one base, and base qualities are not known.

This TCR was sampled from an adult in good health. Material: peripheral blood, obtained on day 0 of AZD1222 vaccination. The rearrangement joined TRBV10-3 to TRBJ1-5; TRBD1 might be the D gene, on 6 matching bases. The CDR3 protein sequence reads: CAISDMGANQPQHF. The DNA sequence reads TGTGCCATCAGTGATATGGGGGCGAATCAGCCCCAGCATTTT.